The rows below give T cell receptor beta chains drawn from one sample of a study of cytotoxic CD8 clonotypes in ibrutinib-treated CLL. Clones were sequenced by immunoSEQ multiplex PCR, and TCRdb holds only the in-frame ones, with some missing. Of 60,000 or so clones detected, around 52% appear once; the ten largest clones hold roughly 14%. Sequences were derived from PBMCs, sampled after 12 months of ibrutinib treatment. Receptors originate from a human donor with chronic lymphocytic leukemia. Both conserved end residues are part of each CDR3. The D gene is left open where the match is weak. Size tells how often a clone was seen (once, few, many) or the class of an expanded clone, and some rows leave it out.

j_call	clone_size	v_call	d_call	cdr3_aa	cdr3_nt
TRBJ2-1	-	TRBV7-8	-	CASSPRRGPRSSYNEQFF	TGTGCCAGCAGCCCAAGACGGGGCCCCAGGAGCTCCTACAATGAGCAGTTCTTC
TRBJ1-2	few	TRBV28	-	CASQSNYGYTF	TGTGCCAGTCAGTCTAACTATGGCTACACCTTC
TRBJ2-7	-	TRBV5-5	-	CASSLGAEQYF	TGTGCCAGCAGTCTCGGGGCCGAGCAGTACTTC
TRBJ2-3	-	TRBV7-9	-	CASSSPGTADTQYF	TGTGCCAGCAGCTCGCCAGGTACCGCAGATACGCAGTATTTT
TRBJ1-5	-	TRBV6-1	-	CASSESALSNQPQHF	TGTGCCAGCAGTGAATCGGCTCTTAGCAATCAGCCCCAGCATTTT
TRBJ1-4	few	TRBV6-5	-	CASSYSIRGLEAKLFF	TGTGCCAGCAGTTACTCGATCCGGGGGCTAGAGGCAAAACTGTTTTTT
TRBJ1-3	-	TRBV5-4	TRBD1	CASSRQGAGNTIYF	TGTGCCAGCAGCCGACAGGGGGCTGGAAACACCATATATTTT
TRBJ2-5	few	TRBV14	-	CASGPAGQETQYF	TGTGCCAGCGGCCCAGCTGGCCAAGAGACCCAGTACTTC
TRBJ1-1	-	TRBV11-3	-	CASSFGGNTEAFF	TGTGCCAGCAGCTTTGGCGGAAACACTGAAGCTTTCTTT
TRBJ2-1	once	TRBV7-9	TRBD2	CASNVGSGDLRSYNEQFF	TGTGCCAGTAACGTTGGTAGCGGGGACCTCCGATCCTACAATGAGCAGTTCTTC
TRBJ2-7	-	TRBV28	-	CASSFPAGLAGRTYEQYF	TGTGCCAGCAGTTTTCCGGCGGGGCTAGCTGGGCGAACCTACGAGCAGTACTTC
TRBJ1-1	-	TRBV15	-	CATSRSTGPMNTEAFF	TGTGCCACCAGCAGATCCACGGGACCTATGAACACTGAAGCTTTCTTT
TRBJ1-5	-	TRBV5-8	TRBD1	CASSLWSWDRSNQPQHF	TGTGCCAGCAGCTTGTGGTCATGGGACAGGAGCAATCAGCCCCAGCATTTT
TRBJ2-5	-	TRBV12-5	-	CASAYTGGQETQYF	TGTGCTAGTGCTTACACCGGGGGCCAGGAGACCCAGTACTTC
TRBJ2-2	-	TRBV5-5	-	CASSSGGGNGELFF	TGTGCCAGCAGCTCAGGTGGGGGGAACGGGGAGCTGTTTTTT
TRBJ2-4	-	TRBV28	-	CASSPQGGQNIQYF	TGTGCCAGCAGTCCACAGGGGGGGCAAAACATTCAGTACTTC
TRBJ2-7	few	TRBV4-3	TRBD2	CASSQIAGNTYEQYF	TGCGCCAGCAGCCAGATAGCGGGAAATACCTACGAGCAGTACTTC
TRBJ2-3	few	TRBV5-1	TRBD2	CASSGTSGRSGDTQYF	TGCGCCAGCAGCGGGACTAGCGGGAGGTCGGGAGATACGCAGTATTTT
TRBJ2-6	-	TRBV7-2	-	CASSQVGGANVLTF	TGTGCCAGCAGCCAAGTCGGGGGGGCCAACGTCCTGACTTTC
TRBJ1-4	few	TRBV9	-	CASSVALANEKLFF	TGTGCCAGCAGCGTAGCATTGGCTAATGAAAAACTGTTTTTT
TRBJ1-2	few	TRBV6-1	TRBD1	CASSGDRGSYGYTF	TGTGCCAGCAGTGGGGACAGGGGTAGCTATGGCTACACCTTC
TRBJ1-2	-	TRBV7-9	-	CASSLASTTTGYTF	TGTGCCAGCAGCTTAGCCTCGACTACGACTGGCTACACCTTC
TRBJ1-1	-	TRBV29-1	-	CSVEEGVSEAFF	TGCAGCGTTGAGGAGGGAGTAAGTGAAGCTTTCTTT
TRBJ2-1	-	TRBV19	-	CASSIDRTILNEQFF	TGTGCCAGTAGTATAGATCGGACAATACTCAATGAGCAGTTCTTC
TRBJ1-5	-	TRBV5-6	-	CASSLPGNQPQHF	TGTGCCAGCAGCTTGCCCGGCAATCAGCCCCAGCATTTT
TRBJ2-2	few	TRBV28	TRBD1	CASSSPGGIIGELFF	TGTGCCAGCAGTTCGCCAGGGGGTATTATCGGGGAGCTGTTTTTT
TRBJ2-3	few	TRBV15	-	CATHQDWGTDTQYF	TGTGCCACCCACCAGGACTGGGGCACAGATACGCAGTATTTT
TRBJ1-5	-	TRBV11-2	-	CASSPWGGQPQHF	TGTGCCAGCAGTCCCTGGGGGGGTCAGCCCCAGCATTTT
TRBJ2-6	few	TRBV7-9	TRBD2	CASSLGTSGNPGANVLTF	TGTGCCAGCAGCCTTGGGACTAGCGGGAACCCTGGGGCCAACGTCCTGACTTTC
TRBJ1-2	-	TRBV27	-	CASSLEGYGYTF	TGTGCCAGCAGTTTAGAGGGTTATGGCTACACCTTC
TRBJ2-1	-	TRBV15	-	CATSTRDTNEQFF	TGTGCCACCAGCACCCGGGACACCAATGAGCAGTTCTTC